This entry features one T cell receptor beta chain sequence. V gave up 4 bases and J gave up 11 bases; unmatched junction bases: 13. The CDR3 loop spans 14 amino acids. Per the germline V gene, CDR1 is SGHTA and CDR2 is FQGNSA. These data originate in a study of T cell changes during pregnancy in multiple sclerosis. Produced via immunoSEQ multiplex PCR; TCRdb's table is partial and in-frame only. The sample lists tens of thousands of clones, 70% to 90% seen once, with about 5.8% in the top ten. The sequences come from CD8+ T cells from peripheral blood mononuclear cells, collected in the second trimester of pregnancy. This rearrangement joins TRBV7-2 to TRBJ1-1, with 7 bases aligning to TRBD1. This receptor was identified in a female donor with multiple sclerosis, enrolled in a pregnancy study. Written as DNA, the CDR3 is TGTGCCAGCAGCTCCGCGCTACAGGGGCCTGGGGCTTTCTTT. Translating gives CASSSALQGPGAFF.